Here is one T cell receptor (beta chain) with its context. These data belong to a study of blood T cell repertoires in COVID-19. Study details: Sample material is recorded as cDNA or gDNA derived from T cells, B-cell-depleted T cells, or PBMCs.

Methods used by the authors: Counts of nucleated cells, estimated from reference gene primer amplification, were obtained. Sequencing was performed with immunoSEQ multiplex PCR; in TCRdb, only in-frame clones are kept and a portion is missing. V and J calls and clone size are as listed in that table; D and trimming were resolved from the DNA. The data show about 430,000 clones, with 70% to 90% seen just once and 1.4% held by the top ten. Residents of around 24 US areas, aged roughly 18 to 89 years, made up the participants. The germline V gene encodes CDR1 SGHRS and CDR2 YFSETQ. The CDR3 totals 16 residues. The germline V and J ends were trimmed by 6 bases and 5 bases, with 23 bases remaining between them.

The V and J genes are TRBV5-1 and TRBJ2-5; tentative D call: TRBD2 (6 bases). The receptor was derived from a young woman who had been exposed to COVID-19. The sample comprised PBMCs or T cells enriched from blood (not recorded which). CDR3 sequence: CASTWASASVGETQYF. CDR3 DNA: TGCGCCAGCACCTGGGCTTCAGCTAGCGTTGGTGAGACCCAGTACTTC. Combining the CDR3 with reference TRBV5-1 and TRBJ2-5 gives the whole variable domain KAGVTQTPRYLIKTRGQQVTLSCSPISGHRSVSWYQQTPGQGLQFLFEYFSETQRNKGNFPGRFSGRQFSNSRSEMNVSTLELGDSALYLCASTWASASVGETQYFGPGTRLLVL.